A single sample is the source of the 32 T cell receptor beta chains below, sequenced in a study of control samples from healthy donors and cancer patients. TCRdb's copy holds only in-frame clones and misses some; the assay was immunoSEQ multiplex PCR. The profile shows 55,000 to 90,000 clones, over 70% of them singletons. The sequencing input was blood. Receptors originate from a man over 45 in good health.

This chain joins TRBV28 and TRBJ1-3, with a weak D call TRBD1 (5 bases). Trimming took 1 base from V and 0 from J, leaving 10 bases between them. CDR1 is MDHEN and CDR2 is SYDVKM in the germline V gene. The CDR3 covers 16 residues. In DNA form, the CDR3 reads TGTGCCAGCAGTTTATTAGGGGTAACCTCTGGAAACACCATATATTTT. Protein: CASSLLGVTSGNTIYF.

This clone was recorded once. The CDR3 is CASSPGLTGESYEQYF. CDR3 sequence (DNA): TGCGCCAGCAGCCCGGGCTTGACAGGGGAATCCTACGAGCAGTACTTC. J is TRBJ2-7 and V is TRBV5-1; 8 bases are a match to TRBD1. V lost 4 bases and J lost 1; bases outside the gene matches: 10. The CDR3 contains 16 residues. From germline, CDR1 is SGHRS and CDR2 YFSETQ.

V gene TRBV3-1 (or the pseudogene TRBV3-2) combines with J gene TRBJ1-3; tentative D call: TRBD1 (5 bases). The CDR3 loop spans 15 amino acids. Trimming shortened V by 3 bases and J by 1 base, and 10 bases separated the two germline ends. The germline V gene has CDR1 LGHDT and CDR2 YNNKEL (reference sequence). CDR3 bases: TGTGCCAGCAGCCACGCCCCAGGGTCTGGAAACACCATATATTTT. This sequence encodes CASSHAPGSGNTIYF.

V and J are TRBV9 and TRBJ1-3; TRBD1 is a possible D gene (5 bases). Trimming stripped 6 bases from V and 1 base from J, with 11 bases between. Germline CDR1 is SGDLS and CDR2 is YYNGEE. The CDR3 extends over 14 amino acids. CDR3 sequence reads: CASKQTASGNTIYF. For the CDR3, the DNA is TGTGCCAGCAAACAGACAGCTTCTGGAAACACCATATATTTT.

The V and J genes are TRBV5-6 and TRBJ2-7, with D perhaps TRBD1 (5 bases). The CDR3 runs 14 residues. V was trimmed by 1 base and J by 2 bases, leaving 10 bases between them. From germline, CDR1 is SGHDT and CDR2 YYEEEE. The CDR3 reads CASSLNQGTYEQYF. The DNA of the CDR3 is TGTGCCAGCAGCTTGAACCAGGGAACCTACGAGCAGTACTTC.

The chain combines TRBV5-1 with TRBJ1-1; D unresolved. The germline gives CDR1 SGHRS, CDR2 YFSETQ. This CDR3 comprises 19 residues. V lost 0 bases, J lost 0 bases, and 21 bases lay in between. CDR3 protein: CASSLGDTDRFRLNTEAFF. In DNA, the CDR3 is TGCGCCAGCAGCTTGGGTGACACGGATAGGTTCAGACTGAACACTGAAGCTTTCTTT.

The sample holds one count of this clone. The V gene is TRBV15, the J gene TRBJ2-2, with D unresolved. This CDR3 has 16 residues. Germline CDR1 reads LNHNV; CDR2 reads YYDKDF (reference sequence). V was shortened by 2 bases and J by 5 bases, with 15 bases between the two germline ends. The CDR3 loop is CATSRLPPQRTGELFF. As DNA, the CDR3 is TGTGCCACCAGCAGATTACCCCCCCAGCGTACCGGGGAGCTGTTTTTT.

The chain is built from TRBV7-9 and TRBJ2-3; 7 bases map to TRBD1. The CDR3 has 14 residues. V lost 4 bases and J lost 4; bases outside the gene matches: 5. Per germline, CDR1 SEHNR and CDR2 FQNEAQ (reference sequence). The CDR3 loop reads CASSSQGRADTQYF. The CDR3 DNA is TGTGCCAGCAGCTCACAGGGGCGAGCAGATACGCAGTATTTT.

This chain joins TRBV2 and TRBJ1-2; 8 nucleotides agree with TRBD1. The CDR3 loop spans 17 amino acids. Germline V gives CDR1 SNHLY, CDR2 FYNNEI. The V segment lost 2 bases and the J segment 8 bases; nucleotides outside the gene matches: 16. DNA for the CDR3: TGTGCCAGCAGTGAATTTCTTCTGAGACAGGGGACCATCGGCTACACCTTC. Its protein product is CASSEFLLRQGTIGYTF.

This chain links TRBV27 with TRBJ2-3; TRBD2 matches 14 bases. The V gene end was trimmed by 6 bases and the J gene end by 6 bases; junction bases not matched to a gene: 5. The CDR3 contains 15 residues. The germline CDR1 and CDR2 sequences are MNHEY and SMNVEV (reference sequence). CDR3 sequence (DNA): TGTGCCAGCAGGACCGGGACTAGCGGGAGTGATACGCAGTATTTT. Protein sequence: CASRTGTSGSDTQYF.

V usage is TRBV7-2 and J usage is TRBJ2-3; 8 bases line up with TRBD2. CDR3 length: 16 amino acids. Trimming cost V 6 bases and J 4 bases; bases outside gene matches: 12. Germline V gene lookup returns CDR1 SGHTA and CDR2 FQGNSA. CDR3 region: CASRESSGGRSDTQYF. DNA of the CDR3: TGTGCCAGCAGGGAATCTTCGGGAGGGAGGTCAGATACGCAGTATTTT.

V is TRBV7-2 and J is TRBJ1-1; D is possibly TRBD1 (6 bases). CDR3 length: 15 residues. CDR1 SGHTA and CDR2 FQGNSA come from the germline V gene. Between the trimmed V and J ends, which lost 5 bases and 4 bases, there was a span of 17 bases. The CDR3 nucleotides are TGTGCCAGCAGCACCCCAGGGGTCCTAGGCACTGAAGCTTTCTTT. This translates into CASSTPGVLGTEAFF.

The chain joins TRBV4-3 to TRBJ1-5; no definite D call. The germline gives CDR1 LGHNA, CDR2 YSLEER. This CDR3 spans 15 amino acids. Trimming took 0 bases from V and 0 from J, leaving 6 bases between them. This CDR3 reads CASSQDFSSNQPQHF. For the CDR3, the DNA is TGCGCCAGCAGCCAAGATTTCAGTAGCAATCAGCCCCAGCATTTT.

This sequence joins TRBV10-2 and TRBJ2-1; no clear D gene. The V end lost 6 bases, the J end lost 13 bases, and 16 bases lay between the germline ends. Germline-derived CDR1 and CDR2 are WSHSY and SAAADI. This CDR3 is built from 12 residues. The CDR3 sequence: CASRVLDTHQFF. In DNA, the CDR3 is TGCGCCAGCAGGGTGTTAGACACCCATCAGTTCTTC.

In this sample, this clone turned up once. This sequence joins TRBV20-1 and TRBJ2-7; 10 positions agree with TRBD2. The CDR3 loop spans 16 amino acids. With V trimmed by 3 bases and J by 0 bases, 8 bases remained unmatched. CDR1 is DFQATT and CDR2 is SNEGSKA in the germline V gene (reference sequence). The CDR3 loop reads CSASKGLASSSYEQYF. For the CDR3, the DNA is TGCAGTGCTAGTAAGGGACTAGCGTCGAGCTCCTACGAGCAGTACTTC.

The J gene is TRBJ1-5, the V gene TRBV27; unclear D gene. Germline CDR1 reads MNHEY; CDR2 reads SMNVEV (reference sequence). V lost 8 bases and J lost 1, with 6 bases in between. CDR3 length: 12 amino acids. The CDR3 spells CASSGSNQPQHF. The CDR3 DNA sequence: TGTGCCAGCTCCGGGAGCAATCAGCCCCAGCATTTT.

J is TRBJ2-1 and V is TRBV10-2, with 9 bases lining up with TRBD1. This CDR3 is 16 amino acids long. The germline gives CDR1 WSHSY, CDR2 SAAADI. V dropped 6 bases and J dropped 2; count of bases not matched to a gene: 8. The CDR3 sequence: CASSDQGTGPYNEQFF. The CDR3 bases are TGCGCCAGCAGCGATCAGGGGACAGGGCCCTACAATGAGCAGTTCTTC.

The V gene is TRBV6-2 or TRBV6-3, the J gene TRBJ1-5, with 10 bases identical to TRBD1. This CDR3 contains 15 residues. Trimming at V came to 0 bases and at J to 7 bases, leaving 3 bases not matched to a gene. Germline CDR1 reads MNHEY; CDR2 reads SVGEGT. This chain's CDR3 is CASSYSRTGGQPQHF. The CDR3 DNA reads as TGTGCCAGCAGTTACTCGCGGACAGGGGGACAGCCCCAGCATTTT.

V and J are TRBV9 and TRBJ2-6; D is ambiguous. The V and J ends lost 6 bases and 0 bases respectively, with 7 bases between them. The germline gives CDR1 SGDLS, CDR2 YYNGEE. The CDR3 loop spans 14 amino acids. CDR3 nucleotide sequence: TGTGCCAGCAAGGGCGGCTCTGGGGCCAACGTCCTGACTTTC. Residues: CASKGGSGANVLTF. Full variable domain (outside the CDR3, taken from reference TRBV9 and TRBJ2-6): DSGVTQTPKHLITATGQRVTLRCSPRSGDLSVYWYQQSLDQGLQFLIQYYNGEERAKGNILERFSAQQFPDLHSELNLSSLELGDSALYFCASKGGSGANVLTFGAGSRLTVL.

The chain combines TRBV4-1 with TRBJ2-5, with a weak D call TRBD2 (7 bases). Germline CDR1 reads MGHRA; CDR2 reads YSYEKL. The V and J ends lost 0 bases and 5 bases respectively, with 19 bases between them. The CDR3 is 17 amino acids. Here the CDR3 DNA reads TGCGCCAGCAGCCAAGATGACCCCTCGGGGGGCCGGGAGACCCAGTACTTC. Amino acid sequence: CASSQDDPSGGRETQYF.

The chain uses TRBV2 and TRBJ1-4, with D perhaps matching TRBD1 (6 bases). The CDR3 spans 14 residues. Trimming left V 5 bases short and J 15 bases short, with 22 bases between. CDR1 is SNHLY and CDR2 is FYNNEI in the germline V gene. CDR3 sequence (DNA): TGTGCCAGCAGTCACAAGCGGGGGACATCAGAAATGTTTTTT. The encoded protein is CASSHKRGTSEMFF. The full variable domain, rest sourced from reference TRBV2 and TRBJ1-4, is EPEVTQTPSHQVTQMGQEVILRCVPISNHLYFYWYRQILGQKVEFLVSFYNNEISEKSEIFDDQFSVERPDGSNFTLKIRSTKLEDSAMYFCASSHKRGTSEMFFGSGTQLSVL.

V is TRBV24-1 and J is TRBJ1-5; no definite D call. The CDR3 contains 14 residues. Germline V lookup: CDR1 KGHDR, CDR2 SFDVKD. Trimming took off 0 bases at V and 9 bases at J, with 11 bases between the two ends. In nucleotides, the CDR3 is TGTGCCACCAGTGATTTGGGCCGGGTTCGGCCCCAGCATTTT. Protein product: CATSDLGRVRPQHF.

The DNA of the CDR3 is TGTGCCAGCAGCCCGCCTCGGACTGTCGCTAATCTCTATGGCTACACCTTC. It specifies CASSPPRTVANLYGYTF. The chain uses TRBV7-9 and TRBJ1-2; D remains ambiguous. Trimming shortened V by 5 bases and J by 4 bases, and 23 bases separated the two germline ends. In germline, CDR1 is SEHNR, CDR2 FQNEAQ (reference sequence). This CDR3 contains 17 residues.

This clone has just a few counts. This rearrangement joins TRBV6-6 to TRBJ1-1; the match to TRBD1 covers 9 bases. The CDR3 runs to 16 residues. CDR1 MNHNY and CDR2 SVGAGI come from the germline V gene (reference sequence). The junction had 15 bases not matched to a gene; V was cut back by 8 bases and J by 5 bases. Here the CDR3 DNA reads TGTGCCAGCGAGTCCGCCTCGACAGGGGGAGGGACTGAAGCTTTCTTT. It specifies CASESASTGGGTEAFF.

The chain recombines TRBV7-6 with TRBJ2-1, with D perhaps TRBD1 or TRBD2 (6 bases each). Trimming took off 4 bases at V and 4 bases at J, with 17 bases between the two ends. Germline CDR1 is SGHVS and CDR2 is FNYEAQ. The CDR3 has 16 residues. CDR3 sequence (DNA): TGTGCCAGCAGCTGCCTGTCGGGGGCCTATTACAATGAGCAGTTCTTC. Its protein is CASSCLSGAYYNEQFF.

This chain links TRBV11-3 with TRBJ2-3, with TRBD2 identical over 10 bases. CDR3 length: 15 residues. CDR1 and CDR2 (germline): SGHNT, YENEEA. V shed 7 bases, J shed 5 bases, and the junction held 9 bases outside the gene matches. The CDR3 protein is CASNRAGGPKDTQYF. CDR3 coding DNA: TGTGCCAGCAACAGAGCGGGAGGGCCCAAAGATACGCAGTATTTT. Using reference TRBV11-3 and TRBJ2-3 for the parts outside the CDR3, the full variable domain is EAGVVQSPRYKIIEKKQPVAFWCNPISGHNTLYWYLQNLGQGPELLIRYENEEAVDDSQLPKDRFSAERLKGVDSTLKIQPAELGDSAVYLCASNRAGGPKDTQYFGPGTRLTVL.

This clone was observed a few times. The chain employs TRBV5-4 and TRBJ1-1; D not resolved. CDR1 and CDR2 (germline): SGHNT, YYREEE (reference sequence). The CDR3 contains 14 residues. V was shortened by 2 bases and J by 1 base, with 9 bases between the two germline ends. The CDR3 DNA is TGTGCCAGCAGCTTCTTCGGGCAGAACACTGAAGCTTTCTTT. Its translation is CASSFFGQNTEAFF.

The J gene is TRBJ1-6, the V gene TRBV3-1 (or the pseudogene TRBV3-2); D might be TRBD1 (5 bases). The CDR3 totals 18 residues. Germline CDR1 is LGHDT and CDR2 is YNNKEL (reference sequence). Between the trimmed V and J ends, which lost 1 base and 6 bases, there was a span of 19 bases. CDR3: CASSQGPLGGYGNSPLHF. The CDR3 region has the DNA TGTGCCAGCAGCCAAGGTCCCCTCGGGGGGTATGGTAATTCACCCCTCCACTTT.

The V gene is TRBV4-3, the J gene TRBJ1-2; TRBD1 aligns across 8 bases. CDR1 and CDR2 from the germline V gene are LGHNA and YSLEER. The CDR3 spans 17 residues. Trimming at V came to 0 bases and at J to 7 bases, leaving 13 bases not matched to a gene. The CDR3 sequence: CASSQEGGWTGMRGYTF. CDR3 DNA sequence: TGCGCCAGCAGCCAAGAGGGGGGTTGGACAGGGATGCGTGGCTACACCTTC.

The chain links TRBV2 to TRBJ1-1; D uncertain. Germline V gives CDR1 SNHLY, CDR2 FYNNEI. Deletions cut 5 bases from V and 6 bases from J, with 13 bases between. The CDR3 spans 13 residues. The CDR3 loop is CASSTAPGAEAFF. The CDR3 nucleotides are TGTGCCAGCAGTACAGCGCCTGGAGCTGAAGCTTTCTTT.

CDR3 sequence: CASSRTRQGSGNTIYF. CDR3 nucleotides: TGTGCCAGCAGCCGTACGAGGCAGGGCTCTGGAAACACCATATATTTT. This chain links TRBV4-2 with TRBJ1-3; D perhaps matches TRBD1 (5 bases). The V gene lost 4 bases and the J gene lost 0 bases, with 13 bases spanning the gap. The CDR3 runs 16 residues. In germline, CDR1 is LGHNA, CDR2 YNFKEQ.

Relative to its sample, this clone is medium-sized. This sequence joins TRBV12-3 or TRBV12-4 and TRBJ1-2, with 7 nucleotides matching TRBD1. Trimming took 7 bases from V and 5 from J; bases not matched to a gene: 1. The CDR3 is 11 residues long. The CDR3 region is CASTQGYGYTF. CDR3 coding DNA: TGTGCCAGCACACAGGGGTATGGCTACACCTTC.